Listed here are 24 T cell receptor beta chains from one sample, sequenced in a study of blood T cell repertoires in COVID-19. Clones were sequenced by immunoSEQ multiplex PCR, and TCRdb holds only the in-frame ones, with some missing. The sample includes 200,000 or so clones, 86% seen only once; the top ten take around 0.76%. The sample comprised peripheral blood. The receptors were gathered from a woman aged 70-85 years with acute or convalescent COVID-19.

This clone has just a few counts. The rearrangement links TRBV6-5 to TRBJ2-7, with a weak D call TRBD2 (6 bases). The CDR3 length is 15 residues. Per the germline V gene, CDR1 is MNHEY and CDR2 is SVGAGI. V was cut by 4 bases and J by 6 bases, with 19 bases left in between. CDR3 sequence (DNA): TGTGCCAGCAGTTTGAACCGGGACTTAGCCTCCGAGCAGTACTTC. Its protein is CASSLNRDLASEQYF.

The genes are TRBV10-3 and TRBJ2-7; 8 positions agree with TRBD2. The V gene's germline CDR1 is ENHRY and CDR2 SYGVKD. The V and J ends lost 10 bases and 1 base, in that order; junction bases with no gene match: 3. This CDR3 has 12 amino acids. CDR3 nucleotide sequence: TGTGCCACCTCTAGCGGGTCCTACGAGCAGTACTTC. Its translation: CATSSGSYEQYF.

J is TRBJ1-2 and V is TRBV5-6; the D gene is possibly TRBD1 (6 bases). Per the germline V gene, CDR1 is SGHDT and CDR2 is YYEEEE. The V and J ends lost 4 bases and 7 bases respectively, with 14 bases between them. This CDR3 comprises 13 residues. The CDR3 loop is CASSRGQRGGYTF. DNA for the CDR3: TGTGCCAGCAGCCGTGGACAGCGGGGTGGCTACACCTTC.

V gene TRBV25-1 combines with J gene TRBJ2-5, with TRBD2 identical over 7 bases. Germline V CDR1 and CDR2: MGHDK, SYGVNS. With V trimmed by 0 bases and J by 5 bases, 9 bases remained unmatched. The CDR3 runs 16 residues. CDR3 loop: CASSEYRSGGPETQYF. The CDR3 nucleotides are TGTGCCAGCAGTGAATATCGCTCGGGGGGTCCTGAGACCCAGTACTTC.

This clone occurred once. V and J are TRBV6-4 and TRBJ1-1, with 8 bases identical to TRBD1. V trimming: 6 bases; J trimming: 3 bases; junction bases outside the gene matches: 6. The CDR3 has 14 residues. Germline CDR1 is MRHNA and CDR2 is SNTAGT. For the CDR3, the DNA is TGTGCCAGCAGCTACAGGGGGGGGGACACTGAAGCTTTCTTT. This codes for CASSYRGGDTEAFF.

The chain carries TRBV7-8 and TRBJ1-3, with D unresolved. The CDR3 covers 16 residues. The ends were cut back, 5 bases at V and 2 bases at J, with 16 bases in the middle. Germline V gives CDR1 SGHVS, CDR2 FQNEAQ. CDR3 coding DNA: TGTGCCAGCAGCACTAGATTTCGGGAGGCTGGAAACACCATATATTTT. Amino acids: CASSTRFREAGNTIYF.

The rearrangement joins TRBV18 to TRBJ1-2; 7 bases line up with TRBD1. Germline lookup yields CDR1 KGHSH and CDR2 LQKENI. Losses at the gene ends were 6 bases for V and 4 bases for J; bases not matched to a gene: 11. The CDR3 loop spans 15 amino acids. The DNA for the CDR3 is TGTGCCAGCTCGCCCCTTTACAGGGGTTTCTATGGCTACACCTTC. This codes for CASSPLYRGFYGYTF.

The chain links TRBV14 to TRBJ1-6, with D unresolved. The germline CDR1 and CDR2 sequences are SGHDN and FVKESK. The CDR3 sequence is 12 residues long. V dropped 4 bases and J dropped 10 bases, with 8 bases sitting between them. The CDR3 is CASSLNRSPLHF. The CDR3, as DNA: TGTGCCAGCAGCCTGAATCGGTCACCCCTCCACTTT.

V gene TRBV18 combines with J gene TRBJ2-7, with TRBD1 matching over 8 bases. The V gene end was trimmed by 1 base and the J gene end by 7 bases; junction bases not matched to a gene: 6. CDR1 is KGHSH and CDR2 is LQKENI in the germline V gene. The CDR3 is 14 residues long. CDR3 protein: CASSPQDRVGEQYF. The CDR3 DNA is TGTGCCAGCTCACCACAGGACAGGGTCGGAGAGCAGTACTTC. The full variable domain, with the rest looked up from reference TRBV18 and TRBJ2-7, is NAGVMQNPRHLVRRRGQEARLRCSPMKGHSHVYWYRQLPEEGLKFMVYLQKENIIDESGMPKERFSAEFPKEGPSILRIQQVVRGDSAAYFCASSPQDRVGEQYFGPGTRLTVT.

The chain is built from TRBV9 and TRBJ1-3; TRBD1 matches 7 bases. This CDR3 spans 16 amino acids. Looked up from germline, CDR1 is SGDLS and CDR2 is YYNGEE. Germline trimming cut 0 bases from V and 3 bases from J; bases unmatched to any gene: 6. CDR3 protein: CASSVGRGGFGNTIYF. DNA of the CDR3: TGTGCCAGCAGCGTAGGGCGAGGGGGCTTTGGAAACACCATATATTTT.

The gene calls are TRBV6-1 and TRBJ2-7; possibly TRBD2 for D (5 bases). V shed 6 bases and J shed 6 bases, with 12 bases lying between them. The germline V gene has CDR1 MNHNS and CDR2 SASEGT. The CDR3 runs 12 residues. In DNA, the CDR3 is TGTGCCAGCAGACCCCTCCGGGGCGAGCAGTACTTC. Its translation: CASRPLRGEQYF.

The CDR3 loop is CASIGGNTIYF. The DNA for the CDR3 is TGTGCCAGCATCGGTGGAAACACCATATATTTT. The V call is TRBV28, the J call TRBJ1-3; no clear D gene. The V end was cut by 7 bases, the J end by 3 bases, with 4 bases between. This CDR3 is built from 11 residues. CDR1 and CDR2 from the germline V gene are MDHEN and SYDVKM.

The chain uses TRBV7-6 and TRBJ2-2; 13 bases line up with TRBD2. The V gene end was trimmed by 5 bases and the J gene end by 2 bases; junction bases not matched to a gene: 11. Per the germline V gene, CDR1 is SGHVS and CDR2 is FNYEAQ. This CDR3 is built from 19 residues. In DNA form, the CDR3 reads TGTGCCAGCAGCCCCCGACTAGCGGGAGGTCGAACTAACACCGGGGAGCTGTTTTTT. Its protein is CASSPRLAGGRTNTGELFF.

The chain combines TRBV4-1 with TRBJ1-3; D possibly corresponds to TRBD1 (5 bases). Germline lookup yields CDR1 MGHRA and CDR2 YSYEKL. Trimming removed 4 bases at V and 2 bases at J, with 12 bases between. The CDR3 sequence is 15 residues long. Here the CDR3 DNA reads TGCGCCAGCAGCCTCCTGGGAGGGGCTGGAAACACCATATATTTT. The encoded protein is CASSLLGGAGNTIYF.

The genes are TRBV2 and TRBJ1-6; a possible D gene is TRBD1 (5 bases). This CDR3 has 14 amino acids. Germline CDR1 is SNHLY and CDR2 is FYNNEI. V lost 8 bases, J lost 10 bases, and 18 bases lay in between. The CDR3 nucleotides are TGTGCCAGCGTAACATTGGGGGGATACTCACCCCTCCACTTT. Its translation is CASVTLGGYSPLHF.

This sequence joins TRBV2 and TRBJ1-1; 8 bases align to TRBD1. CDR1 and CDR2 from the germline V gene are SNHLY and FYNNEI. The CDR3 totals 14 residues. V was clipped by 4 bases and J by 0 bases; unmatched bases: 1. CDR3: CASSGQGLNTEAFF. The CDR3 DNA is TGTGCCAGCAGTGGACAGGGGCTGAACACTGAAGCTTTCTTT.

The rearrangement links TRBV7-9 to TRBJ2-7; the D gene is possibly TRBD2 (5 bases). From germline, CDR1 is SEHNR and CDR2 FQNEAQ (reference sequence). This CDR3 spans 13 amino acids. The V gene lost 3 bases and the J gene lost 5 bases, with 11 bases spanning the gap. The CDR3 loop reads CASSFWTSDEQYF. The CDR3 DNA follows: TGTGCCAGCAGCTTCTGGACTTCGGACGAGCAGTACTTC.

The chain combines TRBV10-3 with TRBJ1-6; D is possibly TRBD1 (6 bases). Germline V gene lookup returns CDR1 ENHRY and CDR2 SYGVKD. CDR3 length equals 13 residues. Between the trimmed V and J ends, which lost 4 bases and 7 bases, there was a span of 8 bases. CDR3 nucleotide sequence: TGTGCCATCAGTGGGACAGAAAATTCACCCCTCCACTTT. As protein: CAISGTENSPLHF.

J is TRBJ2-2 and V is TRBV19; 14 bases fit TRBD2. J lost 9 bases, V lost 5 bases, and 14 bases had no gene match. Germline V gene sequence: CDR1 LNHDA, CDR2 SQIVND (reference sequence). The CDR3 has 18 residues. The CDR3 sequence is CASSPRGTSGRVARELFF. CDR3 DNA: TGTGCCAGTAGTCCCAGGGGGACTAGCGGGAGAGTAGCGAGGGAGCTGTTTTTT. The full variable domain, rest sourced from reference TRBV19 and TRBJ2-2, is DGGITQSPKYLFRKEGQNVTLSCEQNLNHDAMYWYRQDPGQGLRLIYYSQIVNDFQKGDIAEGYSVSREKKESFPLTVTSAQKNPTAFYLCASSPRGTSGRVARELFFGEGSRLTVL.

V is TRBV28 and J is TRBJ1-1; unclear D gene. Deletions cut 2 bases from V and 7 bases from J, with 11 bases between. The CDR3 is made up of 13 amino acids. Germline V gene data show CDR1 as MDHEN and CDR2 as SYDVKM. The CDR3, as DNA: TGTGCCAGCAGTTTAAGAAGACTAAGTGAAGCTTTCTTT. Translation gives CASSLRRLSEAFF.

The rearrangement joins TRBV12-5 to TRBJ2-1, with 7 nucleotides matching TRBD2. This CDR3 is built from 16 residues. CDR1 is LGHNT and CDR2 is FRNRAP in the germline V gene. V shed 0 bases, J shed 8 bases, and the junction held 10 bases outside the gene matches. The DNA for the CDR3 is TGTGCTAGTGGTTTGGTTTTTGGCGGGAGTGGCCATGAGCAGTTCTTC. This codes for CASGLVFGGSGHEQFF.

The gene calls are TRBV7-3 and TRBJ1-3; D is undetermined. Germline V gene data show CDR1 as SGHTA and CDR2 as FQGTGA. The CDR3 has 14 residues. V was shortened by 2 bases and J by 7 bases, with 12 bases between the two germline ends. CDR3 bases: TGTGCCAGCAGCTTAGTGGGTGATAGCAACACCATATATTTT. It specifies CASSLVGDSNTIYF.

The V gene is TRBV19, the J gene TRBJ2-7; 9 nucleotides align to TRBD2. This CDR3 is 15 amino acids long. Germline CDR1 is LNHDA and CDR2 is SQIVND (reference sequence). The J segment lost 1 base and the V segment lost 0 bases, leaving 1 base of the junction unmatched. For the CDR3, the DNA is TGTGCCAGTAGTATAGAAGCGGGAGGATCCTACGAGCAGTACTTC. This encodes CASSIEAGGSYEQYF.

This sequence joins TRBV11-2 and TRBJ2-5, with TRBD1 as a possible D gene (7 bases). The CDR3 is 15 amino acids. V was pared by 3 bases and J by 4 bases, with 15 bases between. Germline values: CDR1 SGHAT, CDR2 FQNNGV. CDR3 region: CASSFNRGGAETQYF. The DNA for the CDR3 is TGTGCCAGCAGCTTCAACAGGGGAGGAGCAGAGACCCAGTACTTC.